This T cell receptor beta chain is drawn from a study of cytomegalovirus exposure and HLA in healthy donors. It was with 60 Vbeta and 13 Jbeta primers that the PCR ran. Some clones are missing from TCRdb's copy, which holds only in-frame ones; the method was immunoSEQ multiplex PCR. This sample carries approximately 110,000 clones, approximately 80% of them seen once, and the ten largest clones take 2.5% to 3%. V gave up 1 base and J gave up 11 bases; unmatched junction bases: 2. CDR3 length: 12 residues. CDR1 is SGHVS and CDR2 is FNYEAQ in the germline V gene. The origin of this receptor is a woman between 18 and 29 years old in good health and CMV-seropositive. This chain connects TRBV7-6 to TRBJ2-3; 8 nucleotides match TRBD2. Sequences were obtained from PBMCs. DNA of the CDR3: TGTGCCAGCAGCTTAGGACTAGCGTTGCAGTATTTT. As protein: CASSLGLALQYF. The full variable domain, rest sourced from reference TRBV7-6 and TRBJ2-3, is GAGVSQSPRYKVTKRGQDVALRCDPISGHVSLYWYRQALGQGPEFLTYFNYEAQQDKSGLPNDRFSAERPEGSISTLTIQRTEQRDSAMYRCASSLGLALQYFGPGTRLTVL.